This T cell receptor beta chain was documented in a study of OX40 agonist ivuxolimab in advanced cancers. Concerning the study at large: Ivuxolimab, which targeted the costimulatory receptor OX40 (CD134), was an agonistic, fully human IgG2 monoclonal antibody. Intravenous ivuxolimab was administered to patients every 2 weeks at six dose levels: 0.01, 0.1, 0.3, 1.5, 3 and 10 mg/kg. Of the roughly 51 patients in dose escalation, around 19 had hepatocellular carcinoma, around 15 had melanoma, 9 had renal cell carcinoma and 9 had head and neck cancer. In the dose-escalation cohort, around 80% of patients were male, and the mean age was approximately 60 years with a range of roughly 20 to 79. Patients were allowed to have had prior anti-PD-1, anti-PD-L1 or anti-CTLA-4 therapy, and 30% to 40% of the dose-escalation patients had previously received checkpoint inhibitors. Partial responses were achieved by three dose-escalation patients, of whom one had hepatocellular carcinoma and two had cutaneous melanoma. The point of sequencing TCRbeta in the periphery was to test whether ivuxolimab changed TCR sequence diversity and drove clonal T-cell expansion. The monotherapy dose-escalation portion (N = 52 patients) of the phase I ivuxolimab trial is reported in the paper.

V loses 0 bases, J loses 4 bases, and the germline ends lie 10 bases apart. For CDR1 and CDR2, the germline V gene lists SGHTA and FQGTGA. The CDR3 spans 16 residues, from the cysteine through the phenylalanine. Only the CDR3 DNA stays, 48 bases, in frame from base 1. This clone was counted a single time. Its antigen remains undetermined. No base qualities exist here, and no much larger clone lies one base off it. The trial excluded patients who had a history of autoimmune disease or were on systemic immunosuppression. Peripheral blood for TCR sequencing was collected from all dose cohorts at baseline, on cycle 4 day 1, and on cycle 7 day 1. Samples came from an open-label, multicenter, first-in-human phase I dose-escalation trial of ivuxolimab. Adults with locally advanced or metastatic melanoma, renal cell carcinoma, hepatocellular carcinoma or head and neck squamous cell carcinoma were enrolled in the trial. Before TCR sequencing, CD4+ T cells and CD8+ T cells from peripheral blood were sorted into separate populations.

Genomic DNA was extracted from sorted cells for sequencing of the TCRbeta CDR3 region. TCRbeta CDR3 regions were sequenced using the immunoSEQ Assay. This immuneACCESS table, as held by TCRdb, lists in-frame sequences with V and J called but not all clones. Of the missing ones, under half trace to an unresolved V gene in checked studies; the others have no known cause. This sample is represented by 8,500 to 10,000 clones; over 60% of them were singletons. Of the sample, 42% falls within the top ten clones. The investigation overall reported the following: The antigen specificity of the clonally expanded peripheral T cells was not determined. Partial responders in the 0.1-3.0 mg/kg groups had among the lowest normalized peripheral clonal expansion, especially among CD8+ T cells. Low levels of normalized T-cell clonal expansion were also seen in some patients who did not respond. On average, CD8+ T cells showed more expanded clones than CD4+ T cells after ivuxolimab. At doses of 0.1 to 3.0 mg/kg, clonal expansion of both CD4+ and CD8+ blood T cells was observed from baseline to week 6.

The chain uses TRBV7-3 and TRBJ1-6; the D gene cannot be named for sure. This TCR was sampled from an adult with an advanced solid tumor such as melanoma, head and neck, liver or kidney cancer. The source material was CD4+ or CD8+ T cells sorted from blood, sampled in a trial of the OX40 agonist ivuxolimab. The nucleotide sequence reads as follows: TGTGCCAGCAGCTTAACAGGCGACTCGTATAATTCACCCCTCCACTTT. This encodes CASSLTGDSYNSPLHF.